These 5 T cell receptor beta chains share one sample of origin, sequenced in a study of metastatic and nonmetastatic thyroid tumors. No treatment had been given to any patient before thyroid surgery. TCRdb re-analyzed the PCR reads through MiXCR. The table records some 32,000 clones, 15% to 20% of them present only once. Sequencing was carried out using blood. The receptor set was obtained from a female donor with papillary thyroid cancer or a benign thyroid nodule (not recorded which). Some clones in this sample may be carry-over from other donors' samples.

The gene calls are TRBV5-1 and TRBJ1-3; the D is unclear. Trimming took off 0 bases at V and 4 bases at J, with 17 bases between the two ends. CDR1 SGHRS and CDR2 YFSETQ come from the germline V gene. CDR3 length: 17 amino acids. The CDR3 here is CASSLDAVAGIGNTIYF. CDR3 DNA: TGCGCCAGCAGCTTGGACGCCGTCGCTGGGATAGGAAACACCATATATTTT.

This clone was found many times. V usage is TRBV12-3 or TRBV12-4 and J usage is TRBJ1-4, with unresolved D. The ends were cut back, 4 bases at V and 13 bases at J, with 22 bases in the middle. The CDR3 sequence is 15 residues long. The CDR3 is CASSSRAGDEKRLFF. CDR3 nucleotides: TGTGCCAGCAGTTCCCGCGCCGGGGATGAGAAAAGACTGTTTTTT.

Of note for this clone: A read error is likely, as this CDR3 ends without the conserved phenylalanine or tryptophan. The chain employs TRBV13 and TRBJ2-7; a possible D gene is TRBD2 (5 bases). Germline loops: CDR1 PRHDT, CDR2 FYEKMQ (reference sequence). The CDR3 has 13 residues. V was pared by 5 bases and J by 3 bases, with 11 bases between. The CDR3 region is CASSARGGYEQYL. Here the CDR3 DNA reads TGTGCCAGCAGCGCCCGGGGTGGCTACGAGCAGTACCTC.

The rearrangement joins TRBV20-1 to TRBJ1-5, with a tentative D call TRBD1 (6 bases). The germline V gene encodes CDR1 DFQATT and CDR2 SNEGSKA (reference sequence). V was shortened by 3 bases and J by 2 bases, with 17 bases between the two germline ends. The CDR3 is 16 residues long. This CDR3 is CSARDPRGVGNQPQHF. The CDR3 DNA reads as TGCAGTGCTAGGGACCCCAGGGGCGTAGGCAATCAGCCCCAGCATTTT.

The DNA of the CDR3 is TGTGCCAGCAGCGTAGCGACAGGAACGCGCTATGGCTACACCTTC. Amino acid sequence: CASSVATGTRYGYTF. The chain recombines TRBV9 with TRBJ1-2; possible D gene TRBD1, 6 bases. The CDR3 loop spans 15 amino acids. Trimming took off 0 bases at V and 4 bases at J, with 13 bases between the two ends. The germline V gene encodes CDR1 SGDLS and CDR2 YYNGEE.